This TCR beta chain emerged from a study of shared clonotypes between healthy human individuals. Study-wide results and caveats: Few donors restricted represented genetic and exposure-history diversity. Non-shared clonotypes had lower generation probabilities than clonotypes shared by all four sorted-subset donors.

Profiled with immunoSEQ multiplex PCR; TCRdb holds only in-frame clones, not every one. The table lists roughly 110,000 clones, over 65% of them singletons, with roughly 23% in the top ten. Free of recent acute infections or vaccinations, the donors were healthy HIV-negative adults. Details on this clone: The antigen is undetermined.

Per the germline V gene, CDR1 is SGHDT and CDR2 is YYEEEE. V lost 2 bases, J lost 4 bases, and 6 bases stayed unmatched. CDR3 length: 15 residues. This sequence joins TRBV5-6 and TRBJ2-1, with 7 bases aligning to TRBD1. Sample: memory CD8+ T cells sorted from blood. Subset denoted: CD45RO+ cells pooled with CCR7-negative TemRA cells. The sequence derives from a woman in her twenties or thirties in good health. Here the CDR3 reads CASSLGDRIYNEQFF. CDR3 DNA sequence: TGTGCCAGCAGCTTAGGGGACAGAATATACAATGAGCAGTTCTTC.